This paragraph reports one TCR beta chain. It was with 60 Vbeta and 13 Jbeta primers that the PCR ran. The protocol was immunoSEQ multiplex PCR, while the TCRdb copy is restricted to in-frame clones and leaves out a portion. Seen here are around 130,000 clones, 50% to 80% observed once, and the top ten hold roughly 8.6%. Germline V gene lookup returns CDR1 LGHNA and CDR2 YNFKEQ. This CDR3 comprises 15 residues. V trimming: 1 base; J trimming: 4 bases; junction bases outside the gene matches: 5. This sample is drawn from a study of cytomegalovirus exposure and HLA in healthy donors. This chain uses TRBV4-2 with TRBJ2-7; 9 bases align to TRBD2. Sample: PBMCs. This clonotype was obtained from a woman between 35 and 50 years old in good health and CMV-seropositive. The CDR3 spells CASSQVAGGRYEQYF. The CDR3, as DNA: TGTGCCAGCAGCCAAGTGGCGGGGGGGAGGTACGAGCAGTACTTC.